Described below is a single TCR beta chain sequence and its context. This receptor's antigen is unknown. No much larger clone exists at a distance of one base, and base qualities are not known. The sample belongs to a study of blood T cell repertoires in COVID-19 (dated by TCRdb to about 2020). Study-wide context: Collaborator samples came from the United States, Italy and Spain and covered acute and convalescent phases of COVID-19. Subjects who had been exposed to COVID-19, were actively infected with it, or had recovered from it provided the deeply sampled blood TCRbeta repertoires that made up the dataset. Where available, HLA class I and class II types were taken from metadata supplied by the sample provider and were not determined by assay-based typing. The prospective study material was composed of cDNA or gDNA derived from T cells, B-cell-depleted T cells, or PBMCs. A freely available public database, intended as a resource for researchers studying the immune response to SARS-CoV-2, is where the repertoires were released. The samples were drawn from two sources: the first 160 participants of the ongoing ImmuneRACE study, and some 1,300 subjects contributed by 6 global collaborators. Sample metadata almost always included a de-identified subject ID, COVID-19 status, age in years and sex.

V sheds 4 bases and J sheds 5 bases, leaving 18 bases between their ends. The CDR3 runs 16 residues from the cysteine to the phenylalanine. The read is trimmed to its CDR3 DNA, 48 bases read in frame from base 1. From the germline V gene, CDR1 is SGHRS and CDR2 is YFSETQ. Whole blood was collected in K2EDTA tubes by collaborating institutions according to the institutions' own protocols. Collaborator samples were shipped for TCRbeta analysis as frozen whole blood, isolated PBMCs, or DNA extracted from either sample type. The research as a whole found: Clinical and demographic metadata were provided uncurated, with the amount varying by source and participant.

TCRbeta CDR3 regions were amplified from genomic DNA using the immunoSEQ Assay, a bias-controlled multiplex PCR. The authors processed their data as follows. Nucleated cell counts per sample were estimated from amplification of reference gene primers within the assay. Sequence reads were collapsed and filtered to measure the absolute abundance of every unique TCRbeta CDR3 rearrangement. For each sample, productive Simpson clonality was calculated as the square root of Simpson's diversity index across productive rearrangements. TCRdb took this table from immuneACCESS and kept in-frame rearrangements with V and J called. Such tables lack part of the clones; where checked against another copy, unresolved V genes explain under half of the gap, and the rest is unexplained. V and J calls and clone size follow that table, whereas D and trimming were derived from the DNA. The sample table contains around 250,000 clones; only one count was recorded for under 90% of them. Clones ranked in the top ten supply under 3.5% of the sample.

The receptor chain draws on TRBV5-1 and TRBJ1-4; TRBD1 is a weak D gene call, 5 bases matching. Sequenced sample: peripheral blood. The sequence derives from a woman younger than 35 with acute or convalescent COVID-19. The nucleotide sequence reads TGCGCCAGCAGCATACGGCGGGACGGAAGGAATGAAAAACTGTTTTTT. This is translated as CASSIRRDGRNEKLFF.